This section outlines one TCR beta chain sequence together with its context. About 0.45 to 1 ug RNA was reverse transcribed with random hexamers. TCRdb reprocessed the immunoSEQ multiplex PCR reads via MiXCR and lists one record per CDR3 protein. The sample comprises 100,000 to 150,000 distinct CDR3 sequences, just under 95% of which are singletons, and around 0.21% rests with the top ten. This record belongs to a study of CD8 T cells in Susac syndrome. Study-level information: Each patient with Susac syndrome, at the time of blood draw, was therapy-naive, on corticosteroids, or on intravenous immunoglobulin alone.

Sequencing of TCR beta drew on CD8+ and CD4+ T cells from blood. Purification of the CD8+ and CD4+ T cells relied on negative isolation, and TEMRA cells underwent FACS enrichment. Sample: CD8+ T cells from PBMCs. This sequence originates from a human donor with Susac syndrome.

CDR3 DNA: TGTGCCAGCAGGGGTCCGGGACAGAGAGTGGTCACTGAAGCTTTCTTT. Translated, it gives CASRGPGQRVVTEAFF. V is TRBV12-3 or TRBV12-4 and J is TRBJ1-1; 7 nucleotides agree with TRBD1. Losses at the gene ends were 6 bases for V and 4 bases for J; bases not matched to a gene: 14. The CDR3 totals 16 residues.